This record concerns one T cell receptor (beta chain) sequence. The data are from a study of CD8 T cells in Susac syndrome. RNA totalling roughly 0.5 to 1 ug underwent reverse transcription with random hexamers. TCRdb re-derived calls from the immunoSEQ multiplex PCR reads in MiXCR, one entry per CDR3 protein. The repertoire holds 120,000 or so distinct CDR3 sequences, with roughly 94% as singletons. V gave up 5 bases and J gave up 9 bases, with 8 bases separating them. Germline V lookup: CDR1 SEHNR, CDR2 FQNEAQ (reference sequence). The length of the CDR3 is 12 residues. Specimen: CD8+ T cells from PBMCs. The chain carries TRBV7-9 and TRBJ1-6, with D perhaps TRBD1 (5 bases). The receptor comes from a human donor with Susac syndrome. This CDR3 is CASSEGSSPLHF. Written as DNA, the CDR3 is TGTGCCAGCAGCGAGGGGAGTTCACCCCTCCACTTT.